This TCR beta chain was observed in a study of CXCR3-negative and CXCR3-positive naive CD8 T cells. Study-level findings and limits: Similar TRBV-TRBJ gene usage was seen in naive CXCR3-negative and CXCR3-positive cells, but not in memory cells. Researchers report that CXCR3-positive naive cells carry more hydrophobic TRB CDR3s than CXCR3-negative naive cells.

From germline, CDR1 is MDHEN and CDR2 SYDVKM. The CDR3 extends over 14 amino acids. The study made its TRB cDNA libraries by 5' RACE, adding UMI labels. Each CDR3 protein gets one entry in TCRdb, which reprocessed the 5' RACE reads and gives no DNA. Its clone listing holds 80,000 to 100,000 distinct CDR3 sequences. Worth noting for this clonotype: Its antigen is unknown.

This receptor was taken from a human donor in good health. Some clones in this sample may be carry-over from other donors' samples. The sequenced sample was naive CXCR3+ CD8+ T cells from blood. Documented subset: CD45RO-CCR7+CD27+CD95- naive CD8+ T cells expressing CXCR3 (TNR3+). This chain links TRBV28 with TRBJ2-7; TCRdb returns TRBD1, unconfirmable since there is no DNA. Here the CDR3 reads CASSAGLGTYEQYF.